This T cell receptor (beta chain) was identified in a study of radiotherapy plus CTLA-4 blockade in lung cancer. Sequencing used immunoSEQ multiplex PCR; TCRdb keeps in-frame clones, though not all of them. The top ten hold around 2.8% of the sample, which has 75,000 to 100,000 clones, 65% to 85% seen once. Regarding this clone: Its antigen is not identified.

The study, taken as a whole, reports: Dynamics of early blood T cell clones, together with interferon-beta, were reportedly the best predictors of response. An expansion of tumor-derived TCR clones occurred in blood after radiotherapy plus ipilimumab.

Trimming took 6 bases from V and 7 from J; bases not matched to a gene: 14. This CDR3 has 17 residues. Germline values: CDR1 SGHAT, CDR2 FQNNGV. The chain couples TRBV11-2 to TRBJ1-4, with 10 bases fitting TRBD1. This sample comprised peripheral blood, obtained from a patient treated with radiotherapy plus ipilimumab. The TCR was taken from a human donor with non-small cell lung cancer who had a partial response to radiotherapy plus ipilimumab. Some clones in this sample may be carry-over from other donors' samples. The CDR3 protein is CASRHKLPGQGFEKLFF. The DNA of the CDR3 is TGTGCCAGCAGACATAAGCTTCCGGGACAGGGGTTTGAAAAACTGTTTTTT.